This TCR beta chain came from a study of T cells in Graves' hyperthyroidism and ophthalmopathy. If no ophthalmopathy progression occurred within 18 months, Graves' hyperthyroidism was stable. The hyperthyroidism patients had all been newly diagnosed, and their disease duration was under 2 months. Their ages ranged from 18 to 65 years. RNA transcripts provided the source from which TCR beta CDR3 regions were amplified. RT-PCR in the first round (using the HTBI primer set) targeted the TCR CDR3. TCRdb independently ran MiXCR on the multiplex PCR reads; one entry per CDR3 protein. Counted here are 600,000 to 650,000 distinct CDR3 sequences, about 16% occurring once; the ten biggest clones make up over 3.5%. Ten or more counts support this clonotype. What it binds is unknown. General observations from the study: The blood repertoire included most of the expanded thyroid clonotypes above 0.001.

The CDR3 has 17 amino acids. The germline gives CDR1 SGHAT, CDR2 FQNNGV. V gave up 5 bases and J gave up 6 bases; unmatched junction bases: 15. Sequenced material: blood. This chain links TRBV11-2 with TRBJ2-2; 7 nucleotides line up with TRBD2. This clonotype was obtained from a woman aged 25 to 39 with Graves' hyperthyroidism. The CDR3 DNA is TGTGCCAGCAGCCCGGGGAGGAGACTAGCTTTCGCCGGGGAGCTGTTTTTT. It is translated as CASSPGRRLAFAGELFF.